Below, 18 T cell receptor beta chains from the same sample are listed, as sequenced in a study of shared clonotypes between healthy human individuals. Here immunoSEQ multiplex PCR was the method, and the copy in TCRdb shows in-frame clones only, minus some. This sample carries about 480,000 clones, less than 85% of them seen once, and the ten largest clones take 10% to 15%. The sequenced sample consisted of PBMCs. The source of these receptors is a woman between 40 and 55 years old in good health. Some clones in this sample may be carry-over from other donors' samples.

This clone was recorded a few times. This chain connects TRBV16 to TRBJ1-2, with a weak D call TRBD1 (6 bases). Trimming cost V 4 bases and J 8 bases, with 11 bases left between them. The CDR3 contains 12 residues. Germline V CDR1 and CDR2: KGHSY, FQNENV. The DNA of the CDR3 is TGTGCCAGCAGCCTCAGGGGTTTCGGCTACACCTTC. It yields the protein CASSLRGFGYTF.

V gene TRBV5-4 combines with J gene TRBJ2-3; 9 bases fit TRBD1. Trimming took 0 bases from V and 6 from J; bases not matched to a gene: 8. CDR1 SGHNT and CDR2 YYREEE come from the germline V gene (reference sequence). The CDR3 consists of 16 residues. CDR3 region: CASSLVGGTGPDTQYF. For the CDR3, the DNA is TGTGCCAGCAGCTTGGTTGGTGGGACAGGGCCGGATACGCAGTATTTT.

This chain uses TRBV7-2 with TRBJ2-3, with D perhaps matching TRBD1 or TRBD2 (5 bases each). The CDR3 has 14 residues. The V end lost 4 bases, the J end lost 0 bases, and 8 bases lay between the germline ends. Germline lookup yields CDR1 SGHTA and CDR2 FQGNSA. The CDR3: CASSSWDSTDTQYF. CDR3 DNA: TGTGCCAGCAGCTCTTGGGACAGCACAGATACGCAGTATTTT.

The chain combines TRBV7-8 with TRBJ2-2; no reliable D call. Germline V gene lookup returns CDR1 SGHVS and CDR2 FQNEAQ. There are 13 residues in the CDR3. Trimming cost V 5 bases and J 5 bases, with 9 bases left between them. The CDR3 DNA reads TGTGCCAGCAGCCCCCTAGGAACCGGGGAGCTGTTTTTT. Protein product: CASSPLGTGELFF.

The V gene is TRBV11-2, the J gene TRBJ2-5, with TRBD1 matching over 8 bases. CDR3 length equals 16 residues. V gave up 4 bases and J gave up 3 bases; unmatched junction bases: 10. The germline CDR1 and CDR2 sequences are SGHAT and FQNNGV. The CDR3 is CASSSLGGQEKETQYF. The CDR3 DNA reads as TGTGCCAGCAGCTCCCTGGGGGGACAGGAAAAAGAGACCCAGTACTTC.

The chain uses TRBV28 and TRBJ2-3, with D perhaps TRBD2 (5 bases). Trimming removed 7 bases from V and 5 bases from J, with 13 bases in between. Looked up from germline, CDR1 is MDHEN and CDR2 is SYDVKM. The CDR3 has 13 residues. Here the CDR3 reads CASNRGMGDTQYF. CDR3 DNA sequence: TGTGCCAGCAACAGAGGGATGGGAGATACGCAGTATTTT.

V usage is TRBV4-1 and J usage is TRBJ1-2; D may be TRBD1 (5 bases). Trimming took off 0 bases at V and 8 bases at J, with 10 bases between the two ends. This CDR3 spans 13 amino acids. The V gene's germline CDR1 is MGHRA and CDR2 YSYEKL. CDR3 DNA: TGCGCCAGCAGCCAAGAATATAAGGGGGGCTACACCTTC. As protein: CASSQEYKGGYTF.

The rearrangement joins TRBV9 to TRBJ1-2; D not resolved. This CDR3 comprises 11 residues. Germline CDR1 SGDLS, CDR2 YYNGEE. V was shortened by 3 bases and J by 3 bases, with 3 bases between the two germline ends. The CDR3 region is CASSAYYGYTF. For the CDR3, the DNA is TGTGCCAGCAGCGCTTACTATGGCTACACCTTC.

J is TRBJ1-1 and V is TRBV27; weak D call: TRBD1 (6 bases). This CDR3 spans 14 amino acids. Per the germline V gene, CDR1 is MNHEY and CDR2 is SMNVEV (reference sequence). Trimming removed 2 bases from V and 5 bases from J, with 12 bases in between. CDR3 residues: CASSLIGQLTEAFF. CDR3 nucleotide sequence: TGTGCCAGCAGTTTAATCGGACAGTTAACTGAAGCTTTCTTT.

This clone was observed a single time. This chain connects TRBV28 to TRBJ2-3, with D unresolved. Germline values: CDR1 MDHEN, CDR2 SYDVKM. The CDR3 runs 16 residues. V was trimmed by 6 bases and J by 1 base, leaving 17 bases between them. The DNA for the CDR3 is TGTGCCAGCAGAGGTTCAGTTCTGTGGGGCACAGATACGCAGTATTTT. This codes for CASRGSVLWGTDTQYF.

The rearrangement links TRBV6-1 to TRBJ2-1, with 7 bases matching TRBD1. This CDR3 is 14 amino acids long. The J segment lost 2 bases and the V segment lost 9 bases, leaving 7 bases of the junction unmatched. Germline-derived CDR1 and CDR2 are MNHNS and SASEGT. The CDR3 bases are TGTGCCAGTCACGGGACAGAACCCTACAATGAGCAGTTCTTC. Protein sequence: CASHGTEPYNEQFF.

This chain uses TRBV18 with TRBJ1-2; no reliable D call. The germline V gene has CDR1 KGHSH and CDR2 LQKENI. The CDR3 runs to 12 residues. The V and J ends lost 2 bases and 4 bases respectively, with 5 bases between them. CDR3 sequence: CASSPGVYGYTF. DNA for the CDR3: TGTGCCAGCTCACCAGGGGTCTATGGCTACACCTTC.

The CDR3 DNA reads as TGTGCCAGCCTCACCCTAGCGGGAGGAGGGGAGACCCAGTACTTC. Translating it yields CASLTLAGGGETQYF. The J gene is TRBJ2-5, the V gene TRBV28; 11 bases fit TRBD2. The J segment lost 5 bases and the V segment lost 8 bases, leaving 10 bases of the junction unmatched. The CDR3 sequence is 15 residues long. Per the germline V gene, CDR1 is MDHEN and CDR2 is SYDVKM. Filled out from reference TRBV28 and TRBJ2-5, the complete variable domain reads DVKVTQSSRYLVKRTGEKVFLECVQDMDHENMFWYRQDPGLGLRLIYFSYDVKMKEKGDIPEGYSVSREKKERFSLILESASTNQTSMYLCASLTLAGGGETQYFGPGTRLLVL.

The rearrangement links TRBV21-1 to TRBJ1-2. TRBV21-1 is noted as a pseudogene. The CDR3 is 11 amino acids. The CDR3 loop is CASSKAREGTF. The DNA for the CDR3 is TGTGCCAGCAGCAAAGCGCGCGAGGGCACCTTC.

The genes are TRBV11-2 and TRBJ2-3, with D uncertain. Germline CDR1 is SGHAT and CDR2 is FQNNGV. This CDR3 has 14 residues. Trimming removed 0 bases at V and 4 bases at J, with 8 bases between. The CDR3: CASSLDGHSDTQYF. Written as DNA, the CDR3 is TGTGCCAGCAGCTTAGACGGTCACTCAGATACGCAGTATTTT.

The rearrangement links TRBV7-2 to TRBJ1-2; D is unresolved. The CDR3 contains 15 residues. V dropped 0 bases and J dropped 2 bases, with 10 bases sitting between them. Germline V lookup: CDR1 SGHTA, CDR2 FQGNSA. Here the CDR3 reads CASSLAGILNYGYTF. CDR3 DNA sequence: TGTGCCAGCAGCTTAGCGGGGATCCTGAACTATGGCTACACCTTC.

The gene calls are TRBV7-9 and TRBJ1-2; TRBD1 agrees at 9 bases. Per germline, CDR1 SEHNR and CDR2 FQNEAQ (reference sequence). CDR3 length: 13 amino acids. Trimming removed 5 bases from V and 4 bases from J; junction bases left unmatched: 2. CDR3 DNA: TGTGCCAGCAGCAAGGGACAGGGCTATGGCTACACCTTC. This translates into CASSKGQGYGYTF.

The genes are TRBV29-1 and TRBJ2-1; 10 nucleotides line up with TRBD2. Trimming removed 5 bases from V and 2 bases from J; junction bases left unmatched: 3. The CDR3 extends over 14 amino acids. CDR1 and CDR2 (germline): SQVTM, ANQGSEA. The CDR3 coding sequence is TGCAGCGTTCCCGGGACTAGCGCCTACAATGAGCAGTTCTTC. Its translation is CSVPGTSAYNEQFF.